This T cell receptor (beta chain) was found in a study of T cells after yellow fever vaccination. Study-level background: When fractions had low cell numbers, they were prepared with SMART-Seq v4 Ultra Low Input.

Synthesis of TCR cDNA relied on 5'RACE template switching, which attached a universal primer site and UMIs. TCRdb ran MiXCR on the 5' RACE reads and lists one entry per CDR3 protein. This table holds over 110,000 distinct CDR3 sequences, roughly 8% found once. Between the trimmed V and J ends, which lost 8 bases and 5 bases, there was a span of 15 bases. The length of the CDR3 is 13 residues. Germline V gene data show CDR1 as SNHLY and CDR2 as FYNNEI. This clonotype was found many times. The starting material was CD4+ T cells sorted from PBMCs, obtained 5 days after the yellow fever booster vaccination. This TCR came from a man in his thirties or forties who received the YFV17D yellow fever vaccine. The chain is built from TRBV2 and TRBJ2-5, with TRBD1 as a possible D gene (6 bases). The CDR3 nucleotides are TGTGCCAGCGAAACAGGGAATCGGGAGACCCAGTACTTC. Translated, it gives CASETGNRETQYF.